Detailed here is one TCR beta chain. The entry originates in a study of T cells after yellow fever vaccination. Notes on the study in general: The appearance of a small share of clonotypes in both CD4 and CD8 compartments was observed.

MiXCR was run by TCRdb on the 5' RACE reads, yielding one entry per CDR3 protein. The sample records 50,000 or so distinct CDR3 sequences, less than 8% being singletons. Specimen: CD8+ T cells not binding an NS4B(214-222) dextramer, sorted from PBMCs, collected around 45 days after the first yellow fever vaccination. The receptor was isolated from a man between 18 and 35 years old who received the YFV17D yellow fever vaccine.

The CDR3 DNA reads as TGTGCCAGTAATACGGCCGGGGGGACCCAAGAGACCCAGTACTTC. This codes for CASNTAGGTQETQYF. The rearrangement joins TRBV19 to TRBJ2-5; 7 positions match TRBD2. Germline lookup yields CDR1 LNHDA and CDR2 SQIVND (reference sequence). This CDR3 region has 15 residues. After removal of 7 bases from V and 1 base from J, the junction contained 9 bases not matched to a gene. Complete variable domain (other parts from reference TRBV19 and TRBJ2-5): DGGITQSPKYLFRKEGQNVTLSCEQNLNHDAMYWYRQDPGQGLRLIYYSQIVNDFQKGDIAEGYSVSREKKESFPLTVTSAQKNPTAFYLCASNTAGGTQETQYFGPGTRLLVL.